This T cell receptor (beta chain) was captured by sequencing in a study of T cells in localized non-small cell lung cancer (dated by TCRdb to about 2020). Study-wide context: The study examined T cell repertoires in 200 to 300 patients with early-stage NSCLC and compared tumors with uninvolved tumor-adjacent lungs. A mean age of around 66 years was recorded for the NSCLC patients, of whom under 150 were male and about 100 were female. The cohort was made up of fewer than 250 treatment-naive NSCLC patients whose localized lung tumors had been resected. Overall results and qualifications from the work: Because multi-region tumor sequencing was not done, intratumor heterogeneity could not be ruled out. Higher blood T cell density associated with longer overall survival, while higher adjacent-lung clonality associated with shorter survival. Uninvolved tumor-adjacent lung showed the highest T cell clonality, higher than tumor, which suggests more focused antigenic responses in the adjacent lung. Of the top 100 tumor clones, a median of 57 were detected in paired uninvolved adjacent lung; some 28 were also among that lung's top 100. Because of the exploratory design, TCR variables were selected using unadjusted p-values without false-discovery rate correction.

Trimming leaves V shorter by 2 bases and J shorter by 5 bases, with the junction holding 9 bases beyond the gene matches. CDR1 MDHEN and CDR2 SYDVKM were looked up in the germline V gene. Spanning cysteine to phenylalanine, the CDR3 consists of 16 amino acids. The read is trimmed to its CDR3 DNA, 48 bases read in frame from base 1. As concerns this clone: Which antigen it targets is not known. No clone much larger than this one lies a single base away; base qualities are absent.

At diagnosis, peripheral blood, uninvolved tumor-adjacent lung and tumor were collected and were preserved as a mix of fresh-frozen and FFPE material. For TCR repertoire profiling, blood samples were analyzed in the form of peripheral blood mononuclear cells. The immunoSEQ Assay was used to sequence TCR beta CDR3 regions from DNA. On the study's bioinformatics: T cell density was computed as TCR beta template counts normalized to usable DNA estimated by amplifying housekeeping genes. Richness was estimated with the preseqR package, extrapolating to 400,000 templates for PBMC samples and 120,000 templates for tissue samples. Clonality was taken to be one minus Pielou's evenness. Tissue-enriched TCRs were identified through differential abundance testing performed on productive amino-acid clonotypes, with a minimum total count of 5 and an alpha of 0.1. The Jaccard Index and the Morisita Overlap Index were used to quantify repertoire overlap between compartments. GLIPH clustered TCR beta CDR3s with public tetramer-defined viral CDR3s; viral motifs required at least three viral sequences plus V-gene enrichment. What TCRdb holds here is the immuneACCESS table cut down to in-frame rearrangements. Part of the clones is not present; checked against another copy, under half of the missing clones reflect an unresolved V gene, and the others are unexplained. The DNA was the basis for D and trimming; V, J and clone size are from that table. The sample table lists around 100,000 clones, about 87% of them with a count of one. The leading ten clones occupy around 14% of the sample.

Source: peripheral blood, taken before any cancer treatment. The receptor was isolated from a man aged 40-75 years with stage I squamous cell lung carcinoma. The receptor chain draws on TRBV28 and TRBJ2-7; 10 junctional bases match TRBD1. In nucleotides, the sequence is TGTGCCAGCAGTTTACACCCGGGACAGGGGTACCACGAGCAGTACTTC. It encodes CASSLHPGQGYHEQYF. The variable domain in full, with residues beyond the CDR3 obtained from the reference TRBV28 and TRBJ2-7 genes, is DVKVTQSSRYLVKRTGEKVFLECVQDMDHENMFWYRQDPGLGLRLIYFSYDVKMKEKGDIPEGYSVSREKKERFSLILESASTNQTSMYLCASSLHPGQGYHEQYFGPGTRLTVT.